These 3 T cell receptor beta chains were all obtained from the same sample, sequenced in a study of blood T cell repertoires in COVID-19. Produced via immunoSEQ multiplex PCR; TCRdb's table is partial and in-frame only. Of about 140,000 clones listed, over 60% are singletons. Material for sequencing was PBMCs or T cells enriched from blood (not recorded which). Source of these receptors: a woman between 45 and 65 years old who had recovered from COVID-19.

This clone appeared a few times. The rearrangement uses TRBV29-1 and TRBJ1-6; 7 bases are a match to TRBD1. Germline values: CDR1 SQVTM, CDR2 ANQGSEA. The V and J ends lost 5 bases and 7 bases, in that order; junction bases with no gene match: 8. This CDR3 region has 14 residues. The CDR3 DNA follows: TGCAGCGTTCGACAGCAGGGGGGAAATTCACCCCTCCACTTT. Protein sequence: CSVRQQGGNSPLHF.

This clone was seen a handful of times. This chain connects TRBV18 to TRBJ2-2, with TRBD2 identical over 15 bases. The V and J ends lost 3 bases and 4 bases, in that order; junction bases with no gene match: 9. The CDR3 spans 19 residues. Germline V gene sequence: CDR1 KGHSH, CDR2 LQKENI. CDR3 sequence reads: CASSPRTSGRASGTGELFF. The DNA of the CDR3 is TGTGCCAGCTCACCGAGGACTAGCGGGAGGGCCTCGGGCACCGGGGAGCTGTTTTTT.

CDR3 DNA sequence: TGCGCCAGCAGCCTCCGGGACAGAAGAACCGGGGAGCTGTTTTTT. Protein product: CASSLRDRRTGELFF. J is TRBJ2-2 and V is TRBV5-1; 7 nucleotides align to TRBD1. Germline loops: CDR1 SGHRS, CDR2 YFSETQ. The junction had 8 bases not matched to a gene; V was cut back by 4 bases and J by 5 bases. The CDR3 consists of 15 residues.